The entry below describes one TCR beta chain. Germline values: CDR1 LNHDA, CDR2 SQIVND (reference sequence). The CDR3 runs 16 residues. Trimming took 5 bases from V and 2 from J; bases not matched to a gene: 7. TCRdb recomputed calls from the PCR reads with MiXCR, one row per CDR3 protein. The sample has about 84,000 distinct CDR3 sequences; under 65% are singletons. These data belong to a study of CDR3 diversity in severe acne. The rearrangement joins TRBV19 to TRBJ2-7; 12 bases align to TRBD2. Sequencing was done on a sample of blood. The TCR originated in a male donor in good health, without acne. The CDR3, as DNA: TGTGCCAGTAGTGCAAGACTAGCGGGAGAAGCCTACGAGCAGTACTTC. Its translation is CASSARLAGEAYEQYF.